The 15 T cell receptor beta chains below were found in one sample sequenced in a study of cytotoxic CD8 clonotypes in ibrutinib-treated CLL (dated by TCRdb to 2020 to 2023). The method was the immunoSEQ multiplex PCR assay. TCRdb re-hosts the immuneACCESS table, in-frame sequences only. Its copies lack some clones; in the studies checked, an unresolved V gene accounts for under half of them, and the cause for the rest is not known. This sample gives 300,000 or so clones in total; approximately 67% of them show up just once. The top ten clones comprise roughly 6.3% of the sample. This specimen consisted of PBMCs, obtained after 36 months of ibrutinib treatment. All receptors come from a human donor with chronic lymphocytic leukemia.

This clone was counted only a few times. V and J are TRBV7-9 and TRBJ2-7, with 7 bases lining up with TRBD2. Germline V CDR1 and CDR2: SEHNR, FQNEAQ (reference sequence). This CDR3 is 15 amino acids long. The V gene end was trimmed by 7 bases and the J gene end by 7 bases; junction bases not matched to a gene: 16. The chain's CDR3 is CASTLEGGPSMEQYF. For the CDR3, the DNA is TGTGCCAGCACCCTTGAGGGAGGGCCGTCTATGGAGCAGTACTTC.

The chain recombines TRBV28 with TRBJ2-2; 11 nucleotides agree with TRBD2. Germline-derived CDR1 and CDR2 are MDHEN and SYDVKM. The CDR3 consists of 19 residues. Losses at the gene ends were 1 base for V and 4 bases for J; bases not matched to a gene: 11. The CDR3: CASSLSTPLAGALTGELFF. The CDR3 DNA sequence: TGTGCCAGCAGTTTATCAACACCACTAGCGGGAGCTCTCACCGGGGAGCTGTTTTTT.

The CDR3 reads CASSVAGDPIYEQYF. The DNA of the CDR3 is TGTGCCAGCAGCGTAGCGGGGGACCCTATCTACGAGCAGTACTTC. This chain uses TRBV9 with TRBJ2-7, with D tentatively TRBD2 (6 bases). Germline CDR1 SGDLS, CDR2 YYNGEE. The CDR3 spans 15 residues. Trimming pared 0 bases from V and 3 bases from J, leaving 13 bases between.

This chain links TRBV13 with TRBJ2-7; TRBD1 is a possible D gene (6 bases). The germline V gene encodes CDR1 PRHDT and CDR2 FYEKMQ (reference sequence). V was shortened by 5 bases and J by 1 base, with 9 bases between the two germline ends. The CDR3 length is 13 residues. The CDR3 loop reads CASSRTDSYEQYF. Written as DNA, the CDR3 is TGTGCCAGCAGCCGGACAGATTCCTACGAGCAGTACTTC. Full variable domain (missing parts from reference TRBV13 and TRBJ2-7): AAGVIQSPRHLIKEKRETATLKCYPIPRHDTVYWYQQGPGQDPQFLISFYEKMQSDKGSIPDRFSAQQFSDYHSELNMSSLELGDSALYFCASSRTDSYEQYFGPGTRLTVT.

The V call is TRBV6-6, the J call TRBJ2-7; the D gene could be TRBD1 or TRBD2 (5 bases each). Between the trimmed V and J ends, which lost 5 bases and 0 bases, there was a span of 14 bases. The germline V gene has CDR1 MNHNY and CDR2 SVGAGI (reference sequence). The CDR3 covers 15 residues. CDR3 DNA sequence: TGTGCCAGCAGTCGGGGACCGTTCGGCTCCTACGAGCAGTACTTC. Translation: CASSRGPFGSYEQYF.

The rearrangement links TRBV2 to TRBJ2-2, with D maybe TRBD1 (5 bases). Deletions cut 3 bases from V and 4 bases from J, with 6 bases between. This CDR3 has 13 amino acids. Germline lookup yields CDR1 SNHLY and CDR2 FYNNEI. As DNA, the CDR3 is TGTGCCAGCAGTGACGACAGCACCGGGGAGCTGTTTTTT. Residues: CASSDDSTGELFF.

The chain recombines TRBV6-5 with TRBJ1-4; D is possibly TRBD1 (6 bases). This CDR3 has 13 amino acids. V was trimmed by 6 bases and J by 8 bases, leaving 13 bases between them. The germline gives CDR1 MNHEY, CDR2 SVGAGI. Here the CDR3 DNA reads TGTGCCAGCAGCCAGACAGGTCCGGAAAAACTGTTTTTT. This codes for CASSQTGPEKLFF.

This chain joins TRBV29-1 and TRBJ2-1, with TRBD2 matching over 16 bases. The CDR3 extends over 17 amino acids. CDR1 and CDR2 from the germline V gene are SQVTM and ANQGSEA. Losses at the gene ends were 7 bases for V and 10 bases for J; bases not matched to a gene: 16. CDR3 DNA sequence: TGCAGCGCCCTCGGGACTAGCGGGGGGGCCTCTCATGGGGAGCAGTTCTTC. The encoded protein is CSALGTSGGASHGEQFF.

This clone was seen only once. The gene calls are TRBV28 and TRBJ2-7; unclear D gene. Trimming took 8 bases from V and 1 from J, leaving 12 bases between them. Germline CDR1 MDHEN, CDR2 SYDVKM. The CDR3 is 13 residues long. In nucleotides, the CDR3 is TGTGCCAGCGGATCCTCTGGGTCCTACGAGCAGTACTTC. It is translated as CASGSSGSYEQYF.

This rearrangement joins TRBV19 to TRBJ1-4; a weak D match, TRBD1 (5 bases). Per the germline V gene, CDR1 is LNHDA and CDR2 is SQIVND (reference sequence). This CDR3 has 13 amino acids. V dropped 6 bases and J dropped 2 bases, with 7 bases sitting between them. The CDR3 is CASSRVTNEKLFF. The CDR3 DNA is TGTGCCAGTAGCAGGGTTACTAATGAAAAACTGTTTTTT.

This clone came up once. V gene TRBV4-3 combines with J gene TRBJ2-1, with D uncertain. The CDR3 runs 13 residues. The V gene lost 0 bases and the J gene lost 9 bases, with 9 bases spanning the gap. Per the germline V gene, CDR1 is LGHNA and CDR2 is YSLEER. This CDR3 is CASSQESPSEQFF. As DNA, the CDR3 is TGCGCCAGCAGCCAAGAATCGCCTAGTGAGCAGTTCTTC.

The V gene is TRBV4-3, the J gene TRBJ2-7; 7 bases are a match to TRBD1. CDR1 is LGHNA and CDR2 is YSLEER in the germline V gene. V lost 0 bases, J lost 5 bases, and 13 bases stayed unmatched. CDR3 size: 17 residues. The CDR3 nucleotides are TGCGCCAGCAGCCAAGAAAGGGACAGACTGGGTTATGACGAGCAGTACTTC. Translation gives CASSQERDRLGYDEQYF.

The rearrangement uses TRBV11-2 and TRBJ2-7; no clear D gene. Germline CDR1 SGHAT, CDR2 FQNNGV. The CDR3 totals 15 residues. The V end lost 5 bases, the J end lost 0 bases, and 14 bases lay between the germline ends. CDR3 amino acids: CASSTIRRFSYEQYF. CDR3 coding DNA: TGTGCCAGCAGCACCATCCGCCGGTTCTCCTACGAGCAGTACTTC.

This clone came up a few times. The chain is built from TRBV6-1 and TRBJ1-6; D unclear. Per the germline V gene, CDR1 is MNHNS and CDR2 is SASEGT. Trimming shortened V by 6 bases and J by 5 bases, and 14 bases separated the two germline ends. The CDR3 has 15 residues. The CDR3 DNA is TGTGCCAGCAGCCCAAAGGCACACCATAATTCACCCCTCCACTTT. Translating gives CASSPKAHHNSPLHF.

The V gene is TRBV29-1, the J gene TRBJ2-5; perhaps TRBD2 as D (5 bases). The CDR3 sequence is 12 residues long. Germline-derived CDR1 and CDR2 are SQVTM and ANQGSEA. The V and J ends lost 2 bases and 5 bases respectively, with 9 bases between them. CDR3 bases: TGCAGCGTTGAATACGGGGTGGAGACCCAGTACTTC. It yields the protein CSVEYGVETQYF.